One and the same sample provided the 15 T cell receptor beta chains below, sequenced in a study of spatial heterogeneity in lung cancer. TCRdb re-derived calls from the 5' RACE reads in MiXCR, one entry per CDR3 protein. The table records tens of thousands of distinct CDR3 sequences, more than 10% of them present only once. Stated time point: sample taken at primary tumor resection. Sequencing was performed on whole RNA extracted from tumor and nontumor lung tissue, or from frozen PBMC, and the material was left unsorted. The sequencing used PBMCs, collected at surgery. These receptors all stem from a male donor with early-stage non-small cell lung cancer.

The CDR3 here is CASTFGRGAEAFF. The DNA for the CDR3 is TGTGCCAGCACCTTTGGGAGGGGCGCTGAAGCTTTCTTT. The J gene is TRBJ1-1, the V gene TRBV2, with D maybe TRBD1 (5 bases). V lost 7 bases to trimming and J lost 6 bases, with 15 bases between them. The germline V gene encodes CDR1 SNHLY and CDR2 FYNNEI. This CDR3 is 13 amino acids long.

This clonotype was observed a handful of times. The chain is built from TRBV19 and TRBJ2-7, with 7 bases lining up with TRBD1. CDR1 is LNHDA, CDR2 SQIVND, per germline (reference sequence). The CDR3 is 15 amino acids. The V gene end was trimmed by 4 bases and the J gene end by 3 bases; junction bases not matched to a gene: 9. CDR3 protein: CASSRPGTAYYEQYF. CDR3 bases: TGTGCCAGTAGTAGGCCCGGGACAGCCTACTACGAGCAGTACTTC.

This clonotype occurred many times. J is TRBJ2-7 and V is TRBV7-2; 8 bases are a match to TRBD1. Germline loops: CDR1 SGHTA, CDR2 FQGNSA. CDR3 length: 14 residues. V trimming: 5 bases; J trimming: 2 bases; junction bases outside the gene matches: 5. The CDR3 sequence: CASSPRTGTYEQYF. The CDR3 DNA is TGTGCCAGCAGCCCCCGGACAGGGACCTACGAGCAGTACTTC.

This clonotype was detected many times. J is TRBJ2-5 and V is TRBV29-1; D uncertain. The CDR3 loop spans 11 amino acids. The V end lost 2 bases, the J end lost 2 bases, and 3 bases lay between the germline ends. The germline V gene encodes CDR1 SQVTM and CDR2 ANQGSEA. CDR3 in amino acids: CSVERQETQYF. CDR3 DNA: TGCAGCGTTGAAAGACAAGAGACCCAGTACTTC.

This clonotype was counted between two and nine times. The chain joins TRBV2 to TRBJ2-7; D is undetermined. CDR3 length: 14 residues. Trimming removed 6 bases from V and 0 bases from J, with 12 bases in between. Germline CDR1 reads SNHLY; CDR2 reads FYNNEI. The CDR3 sequence: CASRIIGSSYEQYF. CDR3 DNA sequence: TGTGCCAGCAGAATTATCGGATCCTCCTACGAGCAGTACTTC.

There are a few counts of this clonotype. This chain connects TRBV30 to TRBJ2-6; D may match TRBD1 or TRBD2 (5 bases each). The CDR3 is made up of 14 amino acids. Germline CDR1 and CDR2: GTSNPN and SVGIG (reference sequence). V gave up 0 bases and J gave up 2 bases, with 5 bases separating them. CDR3 in amino acids: CAWSVGAGANVLTF. As DNA, the CDR3 is TGTGCCTGGAGTGTGGGGGCTGGGGCCAACGTCCTGACTTTC.

This clonotype was detected many times. The chain links TRBV4-3 to TRBJ2-3, with 7 bases identical to TRBD1. CDR3 length: 15 residues. V was pared by 1 base and J by 6 bases, with 7 bases of the junction left unmatched. CDR1 and CDR2 from the germline V gene are LGHNA and YSLEER. Here the CDR3 reads CASSQVTGRFDTQYF. The DNA for the CDR3 is TGCGCCAGCAGCCAAGTGACAGGGAGATTCGATACGCAGTATTTT.

A few counts support this clonotype. This rearrangement joins TRBV7-9 to TRBJ2-6; TRBD1 aligns across 8 bases. The V gene end was trimmed by 7 bases and the J gene end by 2 bases; junction bases not matched to a gene: 7. The CDR3 is 16 amino acids. Germline V gives CDR1 SEHNR, CDR2 FQNEAQ (reference sequence). The CDR3 protein is CASTGQGGPGANVLTF. The CDR3, as DNA: TGTGCCAGCACCGGACAGGGAGGCCCTGGGGCCAACGTCCTGACTTTC.

CDR3 DNA: TGTGCCAGCAGTCTCAAGGAGTGGTACGAGCAGTACTTC. This gives the protein CASSLKEWYEQYF. The chain carries TRBV27 and TRBJ2-7; D uncertain. This CDR3 is 13 amino acids long. Trimming cost V 5 bases and J 4 bases, with 12 bases left between them. Germline V gene lookup returns CDR1 MNHEY and CDR2 SMNVEV (reference sequence).

This clonotype was seen a handful of times. The V gene is TRBV2, the J gene TRBJ2-3; D possibly matches TRBD1 or TRBD2 (5 bases each). Germline V lookup: CDR1 SNHLY, CDR2 FYNNEI. The CDR3 length is 15 residues. Deletions cut 2 bases from V and 2 bases from J, with 11 bases between. DNA for the CDR3: TGTGCCAGCAGTGAATACGCAGGGACCACAGATACGCAGTATTTT. Its translation is CASSEYAGTTDTQYF.

CDR3 amino acids: CASSMDRGPYNEQFF. For the CDR3, the DNA is TGTGCCAGCAGTATGGACAGGGGACCCTACAATGAGCAGTTCTTC. The V and J genes are TRBV2 and TRBJ2-1; the match to TRBD1 covers 9 bases. J was trimmed by 2 bases and V by 5 bases; bases with no gene match: 4. In germline, CDR1 is SNHLY, CDR2 FYNNEI. This CDR3 comprises 15 residues.

V is TRBV25-1 and J is TRBJ1-2, with D tentatively TRBD1 (5 bases). The germline V gene encodes CDR1 MGHDK and CDR2 SYGVNS. This CDR3 has 15 residues. The ends were cut back, 3 bases at V and 2 bases at J, with 13 bases in the middle. CDR3 coding DNA: TGTGCCAGCAGTGAGGGAGGAGGGACCAACTATGGCTACACCTTC. Translation gives CASSEGGGTNYGYTF.

This clonotype was found a few times. The chain links TRBV10-3 to TRBJ2-7; weak D call: TRBD1 (6 bases). Trimming took off 3 bases at V and 3 bases at J, with 12 bases between the two ends. The CDR3 contains 14 residues. Germline loops: CDR1 ENHRY, CDR2 SYGVKD. For the CDR3, the DNA is TGTGCCATCAGTGACGCCGGGACAAACTACGAGCAGTACTTC. Its protein product is CAISDAGTNYEQYF.

This chain joins TRBV10-3 and TRBJ2-1; 8 positions match TRBD2. Germline V lookup: CDR1 ENHRY, CDR2 SYGVKD. This CDR3 comprises 12 residues. The ends lost 7 bases at V and 7 bases at J; junction bases unmatched: 3. The CDR3 sequence is CAINPGGNEQFF. CDR3 bases: TGTGCCATCAACCCGGGAGGGAATGAGCAGTTCTTC.

Many counts were recorded for this clonotype. CDR3 coding DNA: TGCAGTGCTAGAGATCCCCCCTCGGACACTGAAGCTTTCTTT. This translates into CSARDPPSDTEAFF. The chain links TRBV20-1 to TRBJ1-1; D not certain. V dropped 0 bases and J dropped 3 bases, with 11 bases sitting between them. Looked up from germline, CDR1 is DFQATT and CDR2 is SNEGSKA (reference sequence). CDR3 size: 14 residues.